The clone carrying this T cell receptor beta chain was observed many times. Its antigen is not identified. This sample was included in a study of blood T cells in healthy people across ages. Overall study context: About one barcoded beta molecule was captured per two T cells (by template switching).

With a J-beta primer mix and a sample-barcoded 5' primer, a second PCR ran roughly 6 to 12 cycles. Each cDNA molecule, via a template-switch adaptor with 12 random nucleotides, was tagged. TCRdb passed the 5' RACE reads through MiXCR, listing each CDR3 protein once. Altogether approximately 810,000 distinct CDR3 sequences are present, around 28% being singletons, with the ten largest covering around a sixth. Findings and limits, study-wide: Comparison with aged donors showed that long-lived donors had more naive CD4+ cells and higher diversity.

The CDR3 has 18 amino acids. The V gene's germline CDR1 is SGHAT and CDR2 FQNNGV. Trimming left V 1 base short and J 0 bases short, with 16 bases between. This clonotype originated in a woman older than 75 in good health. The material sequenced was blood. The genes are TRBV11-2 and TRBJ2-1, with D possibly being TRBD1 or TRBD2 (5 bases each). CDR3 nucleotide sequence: TGTGCCAGCAGCTTAGCCGCCTTTCGTGGGGGCTCCTACAATGAGCAGTTCTTC. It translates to CASSLAAFRGGSYNEQFF.